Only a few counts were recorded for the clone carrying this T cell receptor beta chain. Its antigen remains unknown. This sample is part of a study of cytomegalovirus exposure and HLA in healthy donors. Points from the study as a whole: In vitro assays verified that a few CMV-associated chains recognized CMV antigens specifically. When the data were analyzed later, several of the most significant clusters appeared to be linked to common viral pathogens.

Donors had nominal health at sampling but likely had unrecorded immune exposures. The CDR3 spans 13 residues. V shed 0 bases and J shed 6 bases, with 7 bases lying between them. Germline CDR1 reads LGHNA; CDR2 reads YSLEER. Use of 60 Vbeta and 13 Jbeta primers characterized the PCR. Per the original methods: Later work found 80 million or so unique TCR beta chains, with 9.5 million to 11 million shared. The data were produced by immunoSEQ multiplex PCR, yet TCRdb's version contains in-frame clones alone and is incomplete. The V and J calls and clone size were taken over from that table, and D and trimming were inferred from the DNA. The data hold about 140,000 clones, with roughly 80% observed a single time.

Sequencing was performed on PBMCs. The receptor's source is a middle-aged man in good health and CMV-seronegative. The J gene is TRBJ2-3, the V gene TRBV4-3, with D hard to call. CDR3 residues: CASSQELRDTQYF. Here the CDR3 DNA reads TGCGCCAGCAGCCAAGAGTTACGGGATACGCAGTATTTT.